This TCR beta chain is drawn from a study of early stage breast cancer tumors. Study-level background: Among around twelve ER+/PR+/HER2- tumors, eight were ductal, four lobular.

Study-level results: Most shared enriched TCRB sequences were commonly generated ones.

As for this clone: Antigen specificity is unknown.

V trimming: 6 bases; J trimming: 7 bases; junction bases outside the gene matches: 8. This CDR3 comprises 16 residues. Germline-derived CDR1 and CDR2 are SGHTA and FQGNSA. Assay used: immunoSEQ multiplex PCR; TCRdb lists only in-frame clones, some missing. The sample yields tens of thousands of clones, roughly four fifths seen once. The receptor was isolated from a person aged 40 to 50 with breast cancer. Input material: blood. This chain connects TRBV7-2 to TRBJ2-1; 14 nucleotides match TRBD2. The CDR3 region has the DNA TGTGCCAGCAGACCACCGGGACTAGCGGGAGCGAATGAGCAGTTCTTC. Protein product: CASRPPGLAGANEQFF.